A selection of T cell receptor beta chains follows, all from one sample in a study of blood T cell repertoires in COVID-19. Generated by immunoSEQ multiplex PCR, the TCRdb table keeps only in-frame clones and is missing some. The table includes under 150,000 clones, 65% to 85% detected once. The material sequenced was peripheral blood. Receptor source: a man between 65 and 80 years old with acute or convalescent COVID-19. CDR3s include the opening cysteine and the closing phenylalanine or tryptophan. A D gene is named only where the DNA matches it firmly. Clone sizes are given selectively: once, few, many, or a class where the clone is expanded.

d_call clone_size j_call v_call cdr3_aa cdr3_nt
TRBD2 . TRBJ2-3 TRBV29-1 CSVEGYGSGGLVNTQYF TGCAGCGTTGAGGGGTATGGTAGCGGGGGCCTAGTTAATACGCAGTATTTT
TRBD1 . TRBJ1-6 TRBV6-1 CASSVEQGASNSPLHF TGTGCCAGCAGTGTAGAACAGGGGGCTTCTAATTCACCCCTCCACTTT
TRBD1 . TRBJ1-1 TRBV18 CASSTGTGGGSEAFF TGTGCCAGCTCAACCGGGACAGGGGGAGGTAGTGAAGCTTTCTTT
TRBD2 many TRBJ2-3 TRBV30 CAWSVLAGEGTDTQYF TGTGCCTGGAGTGTTCTAGCGGGGGAAGGCACAGATACGCAGTATTTT
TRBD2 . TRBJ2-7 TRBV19 CASSKASGGSYEQYF TGTGCCAGTAGTAAGGCTAGCGGAGGCTCCTACGAGCAGTACTTC
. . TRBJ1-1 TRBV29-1 CSGRDGNTEAFF TGCAGCGGGAGGGACGGGAACACTGAAGCTTTCTTT
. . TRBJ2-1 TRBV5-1 CASRAGVGNEQFF TGCGCCAGCAGGGCAGGGGTTGGCAATGAGCAGTTCTTC
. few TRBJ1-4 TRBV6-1 CASSDQGFIGEKLFF TGTGCCAGCAGTGATCAGGGGTTTATTGGTGAAAAACTGTTTTTT
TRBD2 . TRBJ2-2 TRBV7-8 CASSFQRGHTGELFF TGTGCCAGCAGCTTTCAGCGGGGGCACACCGGGGAGCTGTTTTTT
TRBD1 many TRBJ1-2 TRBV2 CATGQGSNYGYTF TGTGCCACCGGACAGGGCAGTAACTATGGCTACACCTTC
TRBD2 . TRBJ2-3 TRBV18 CASSPPVGLAETDTQYF TGTGCCAGCTCACCACCGGTGGGACTAGCGGAGACAGATACGCAGTATTTT
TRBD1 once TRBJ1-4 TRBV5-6 CASRGQENEKLFF TGTGCCAGCAGGGGACAGGAAAATGAAAAACTGTTTTTT
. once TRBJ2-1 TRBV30 CASTAGAYYNEQFF TGTGCCTCCACTGCGGGGGCCTACTACAATGAGCAGTTCTTC
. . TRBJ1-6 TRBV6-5 CASRALERNSPLHF TGTGCCAGCAGGGCACTAGAACGGAATTCACCCCTCCACTTT
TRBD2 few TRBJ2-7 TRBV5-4 CASSSTVFSGPNEQYF TGTGCCAGCAGCTCCACCGTTTTTAGCGGGCCCAACGAGCAGTACTTC
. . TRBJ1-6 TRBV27 CASSRRGENSPLHF TGTGCCAGCAGCCGCCGGGGGGAAAATTCACCCCTCCACTTT
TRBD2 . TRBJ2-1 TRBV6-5 CASLSRGGLDEQFF TGTGCCAGCCTAAGTCGGGGGGGGCTGGACGAGCAGTTCTTC
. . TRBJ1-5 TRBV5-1 CASSLAGEFNQPQHF TGCGCCAGCAGCTTGGCGGGGGAATTCAATCAGCCCCAGCATTTT
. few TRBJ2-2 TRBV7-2 CASSLAAGVSVLGTGELFF TGTGCCAGCAGCTTAGCGGCAGGGGTATCTGTTTTGGGCACCGGGGAGCTGTTTTTT
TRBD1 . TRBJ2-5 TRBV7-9 CASSLNRGQETQYF TGTGCCAGCAGCCTTAACAGGGGGCAAGAGACCCAGTACTTC
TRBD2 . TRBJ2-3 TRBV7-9 CASSLGLAGVSLTDTQYF TGTGCCAGCAGCTTAGGACTAGCGGGGGTGTCTCTCACAGATACGCAGTATTTT
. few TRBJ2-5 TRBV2 CASSGGATGNQETQYF TGTGCCAGCAGTGGGGGGGCGACAGGGAATCAAGAGACCCAGTACTTC
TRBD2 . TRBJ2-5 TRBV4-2 CASSQDLLAGARQETQYF TGTGCCAGCAGCCAAGATCTCCTAGCGGGGGCACGCCAAGAGACCCAGTACTTC
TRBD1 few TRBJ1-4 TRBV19 CASGRTGRDEKLFF TGTGCCAGTGGGAGGACAGGGAGGGATGAAAAACTGTTTTTT
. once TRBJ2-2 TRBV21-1 CAISTRDTTNTGELFF TGTGCCATCTCGACAAGGGACACGACGAACACCGGGGAGCTGTTTTTT
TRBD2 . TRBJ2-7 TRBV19 CASGAGSGGDEQYF TGTGCCAGCGGCGCAGGTAGCGGGGGCGACGAGCAGTACTTC
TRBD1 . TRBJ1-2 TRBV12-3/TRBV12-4 CASTLTGGYGYTF TGTGCCAGCACCCTTACAGGGGGCTATGGCTACACCTTC
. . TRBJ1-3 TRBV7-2 CASSFGQSGNTIYF TGTGCCAGCAGCTTCGGACAGTCTGGAAACACCATATATTTT
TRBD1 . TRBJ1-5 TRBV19 CASSIERQGSNQPQHF TGTGCCAGTAGTATAGAACGACAGGGGAGCAATCAGCCCCAGCATTTT
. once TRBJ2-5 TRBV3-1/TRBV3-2 CASYKEGGKTQYF TGTGCCAGCTACAAGGAGGGCGGAAAGACCCAGTACTTC
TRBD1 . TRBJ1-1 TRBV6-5 CASSLGQGGNTEAFF TGTGCCAGCAGTCTGGGACAGGGAGGGAACACTGAAGCTTTCTTT
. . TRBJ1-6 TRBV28 CASTTGNYNSPLHF TGTGCCAGTACGACAGGCAACTATAATTCACCCCTCCACTTT
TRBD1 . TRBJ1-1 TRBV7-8 CASSWGQGGMNTEAFF TGTGCCAGCAGCTGGGGACAGGGCGGAATGAACACTGAAGCTTTCTTT
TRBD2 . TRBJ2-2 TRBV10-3 CAIRGTSGGTGELFF TGTGCCATCAGAGGGACTAGCGGGGGGACCGGGGAGCTGTTTTTT
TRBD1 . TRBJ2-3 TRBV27 CASRPGQTSNTQYF TGTGCCAGCAGGCCGGGACAGACTTCGAATACGCAGTATTTT
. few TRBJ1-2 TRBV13 CASSLGTAYSNYGYTF TGTGCCAGCAGCTTAGGGACAGCATATTCTAACTATGGCTACACCTTC
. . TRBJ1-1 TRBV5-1 CASNHGVFNTEAFF TGCGCCAGCAACCACGGTGTTTTCAACACTGAAGCTTTCTTT
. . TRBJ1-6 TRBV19 CASTDQAGQNSPLHF TGTGCCAGTACCGATCAAGCCGGACAGAATTCACCCCTCCACTTT
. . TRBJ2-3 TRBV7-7 CASSLTGSSTDTQYF TGTGCTAGCAGCCTAACAGGGAGTAGTACGGATACGCAGTATTTT
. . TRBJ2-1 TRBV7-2 CASSFTAYSSVSSYNEQFF TGTGCCAGCAGCTTCACCGCCTATTCTAGCGTAAGCTCCTACAATGAGCAGTTCTTC
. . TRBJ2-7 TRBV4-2 CASSQDRGLTYEQYF TGTGCCAGCAGCCAAGATAGGGGCCTCACCTACGAGCAGTACTTC